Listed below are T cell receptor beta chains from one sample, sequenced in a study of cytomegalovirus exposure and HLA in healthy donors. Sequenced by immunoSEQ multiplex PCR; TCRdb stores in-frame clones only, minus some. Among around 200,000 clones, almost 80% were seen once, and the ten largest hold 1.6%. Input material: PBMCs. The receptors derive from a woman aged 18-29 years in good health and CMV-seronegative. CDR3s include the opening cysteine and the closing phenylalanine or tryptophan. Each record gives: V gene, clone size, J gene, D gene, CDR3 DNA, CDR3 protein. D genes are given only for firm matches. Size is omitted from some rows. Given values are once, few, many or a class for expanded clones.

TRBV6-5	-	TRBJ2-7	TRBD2	TGTGCCAGCAGTTTGACTAGCGGGTGGGACGAGCAGTACTTC	CASSLTSGWDEQYF
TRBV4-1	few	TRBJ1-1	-	TGCGCCAGCAGTCAAGTAACGGGGAGATTGGAACCTGAAGCTTTCTTT	CASSQVTGRLEPEAFF
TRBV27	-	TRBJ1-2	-	TGTGCCAGCAGTTTATCCCCGTCGGGGTATGGCTACACCTTC	CASSLSPSGYGYTF
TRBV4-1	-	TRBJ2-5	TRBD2	TGCGCCAGCAGCCGAGGGGGAGAGCTAGCGGGAGGTGATAAAGAGACCCAGTACTTC	CASSRGGELAGGDKETQYF
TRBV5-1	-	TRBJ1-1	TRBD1	TGCGCCAGCAGCTTCAACCCAGGGGGCGTAGGAACTGAAGCTTTCTTT	CASSFNPGGVGTEAFF
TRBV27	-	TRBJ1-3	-	TGTGCCAGCAGTTTATACGGGGGGGCCTCTGGAAACACCATATATTTT	CASSLYGGASGNTIYF
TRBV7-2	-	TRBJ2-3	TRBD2	TGTGCCAGCAGATCCGCGGGGGGGACTAGCGGGAGTCGCGCAGATACGCAGTATTTT	CASRSAGGTSGSRADTQYF
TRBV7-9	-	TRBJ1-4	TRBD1	TGTGCCAGCAGCTTAGGACAGGGGAATGAAAAACTGTTTTTT	CASSLGQGNEKLFF
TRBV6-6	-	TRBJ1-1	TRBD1	TGTGCCAGCAGTCCCGGGAGGGGGCCGGATGAAGCTTTCTTT	CASSPGRGPDEAFF
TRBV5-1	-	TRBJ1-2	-	TGCGCCAGCAGCCCCGGACAGTCTAATGGCTACACCTTC	CASSPGQSNGYTF
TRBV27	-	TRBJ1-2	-	TGTGCCAGCAGCCAAACAGGGAACTATGGCTACACCTTC	CASSQTGNYGYTF
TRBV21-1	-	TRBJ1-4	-	TGTGCCAGCAGCCGTAATGAAAAACTGTTTTTT	CASSRNEKLFF
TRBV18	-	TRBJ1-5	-	TGTGCCAGCTCACCACTCCGACAGGAAGGCCAGCCCCAGCATTTT	CASSPLRQEGQPQHF
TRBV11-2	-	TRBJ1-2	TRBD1	TGTGCCAGCAGCCTAGACGGGACAGGGTACTATGGCTACACCTTC	CASSLDGTGYYGYTF
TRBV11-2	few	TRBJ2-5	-	TGTGCCAGCAGCGCCTATCAGGGTTGGGAAGAGACCCAGTACTTC	CASSAYQGWEETQYF